The 5 T cell receptor beta chains below were found in one sample sequenced in a study of regulatory T cells in long-lasting Graves disease. Through Arm-PCR of CDR3 regions and iRepertoire HTBI primers, TCR beta libraries were built. TCRdb reanalysed the multiplex PCR reads using MiXCR and keeps one entry per CDR3 protein. This sample has 600,000 to 850,000 distinct CDR3 sequences, with approximately 29% found just once. Stated time point: persistent/refractory GD, antithyroid drugs over 5 years with positive TRAb. The TCR library was made from RNA extracted from PBMCs. Source: peripheral blood mononuclear cells (PBMCs), taken when the disease was refractory, from a patient treated with antithyroid drugs. The receptors originated from a female donor with Graves disease.

This chain joins TRBV7-9 and TRBJ1-2; 10 nucleotides match TRBD1. Per the germline V gene, CDR1 is SEHNR and CDR2 is FQNEAQ (reference sequence). This CDR3 has 15 amino acids. J lost 4 bases, V lost 5 bases, and 7 bases had no gene match. CDR3 coding DNA: TGTGCCAGCAGCGTCACCGGGACAGGGGTCTATGGCTACACCTTC. This sequence encodes CASSVTGTGVYGYTF.

Only a few counts were recorded for this clonotype. The chain joins TRBV5-5 to TRBJ2-7; D call uncertain. This CDR3 region has 14 residues. CDR1 and CDR2 (germline): SGHKS, YYEKEE (reference sequence). V dropped 2 bases and J dropped 3 bases, with 12 bases sitting between them. The CDR3 loop reads CASSFGSKSYEQYF. In DNA form, the CDR3 reads TGTGCCAGCAGCTTTGGGTCTAAGAGCTACGAGCAGTACTTC.

The gene calls are TRBV28 and TRBJ1-1; D uncertain. This CDR3 contains 16 residues. In germline, CDR1 is MDHEN, CDR2 SYDVKM. V lost 5 bases and J 1 base, leaving 17 bases between the germline ends. The CDR3 DNA is TGTGCCAGCAGTCCCCCATCGGTCGGCCAGAACACTGAAGCTTTCTTT. It encodes CASSPPSVGQNTEAFF.

In this sample, this clonotype turned up a few times. An end of the junction does not agree with germline; a read error may underlie this. This chain connects TRBV5-1 to TRBJ1-5; D not certain. The CDR3 has 15 amino acids. CDR1 SGHRS and CDR2 YFSETQ come from the germline V gene. The CDR3 reads CASSLSDFARQPQHF. The DNA for the CDR3 is TGTGCCAGCAGCTTGTCGGATTTTGCGAGGCAGCCCCAGCATTTT.

This clonotype appeared many times. The chain employs TRBV4-1 and TRBJ1-2, with a weak D call TRBD1 (5 bases). The CDR3 is 15 residues long. Trimming pared 0 bases from V and 4 bases from J, leaving 12 bases between. Germline V CDR1 and CDR2: MGHRA, YSYEKL. This CDR3 reads CASSQDPSGGYGYTF. The DNA for the CDR3 is TGCGCCAGCAGCCAAGATCCCAGTGGGGGCTATGGCTACACCTTC.